The sequence of this TCR beta chain was determined in a study of CD8+ T cells in alopecia areata. Study-wide findings and caveats: Compared with mice, patients displayed less clear TCR sharing, possibly for HLA-related reasons.

RNA, once extracted, was reverse transcribed into cDNA for use as the sequencing template. Assay used: immunoSEQ multiplex PCR; TCRdb lists only in-frame clones, some missing. Of roughly 99,000 clones detected, roughly 89% appear once; the ten largest clones hold roughly 25%. Germline CDR1 reads LNHNV; CDR2 reads YYDKDF (reference sequence). V lost 3 bases, J lost 7 bases, and 23 bases lay in between. The CDR3 is made up of 17 amino acids. Described treatment: oral pan-JAK inhibitor, 5-10 mg twice daily. Sampling of alopecia areata patients yielded lesional scalp punch biopsies as well as peripheral blood. Worth noting for this clone: Its specificity is unknown.

This TCR came from a human donor with alopecia areata. The chain carries TRBV15 and TRBJ2-3; TRBD2 might be the D (6 bases). The material was CD8+ T cells sorted from blood, obtained at week 24, from a patient treated with tofacitinib. The DNA for the CDR3 is TGTGCCACCAGCAGGCTAAGCGGGCAGGCGTCAACGTATACGCAGTATTTT. Protein: CATSRLSGQASTYTQYF.